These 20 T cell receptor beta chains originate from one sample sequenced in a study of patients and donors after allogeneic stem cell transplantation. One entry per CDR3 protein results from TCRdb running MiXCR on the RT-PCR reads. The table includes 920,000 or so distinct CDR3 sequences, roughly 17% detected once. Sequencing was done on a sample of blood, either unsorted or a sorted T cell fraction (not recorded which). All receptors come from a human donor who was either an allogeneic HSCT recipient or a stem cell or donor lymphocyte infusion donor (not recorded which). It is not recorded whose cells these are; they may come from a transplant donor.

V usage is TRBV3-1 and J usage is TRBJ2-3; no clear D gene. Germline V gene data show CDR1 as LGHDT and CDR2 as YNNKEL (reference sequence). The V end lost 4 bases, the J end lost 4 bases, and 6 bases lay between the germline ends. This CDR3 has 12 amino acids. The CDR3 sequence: CASSRQADTQYF. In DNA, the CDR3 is TGTGCCAGCAGCCGTCAGGCAGATACGCAGTATTTT.

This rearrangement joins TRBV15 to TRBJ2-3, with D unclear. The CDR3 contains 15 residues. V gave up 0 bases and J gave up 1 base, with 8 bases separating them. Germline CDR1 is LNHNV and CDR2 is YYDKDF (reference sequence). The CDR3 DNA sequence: TGTGCCACCAGCAGAGATCAAAGGGGCACAGATACGCAGTATTTT. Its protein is CATSRDQRGTDTQYF.

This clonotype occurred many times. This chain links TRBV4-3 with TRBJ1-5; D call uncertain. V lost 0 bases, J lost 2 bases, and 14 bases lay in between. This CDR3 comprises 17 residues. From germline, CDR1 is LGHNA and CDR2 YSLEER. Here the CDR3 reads CASSQDFGRLGNQPQHF. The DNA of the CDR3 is TGCGCCAGCAGCCAAGATTTCGGCAGATTAGGCAATCAGCCCCAGCATTTT.

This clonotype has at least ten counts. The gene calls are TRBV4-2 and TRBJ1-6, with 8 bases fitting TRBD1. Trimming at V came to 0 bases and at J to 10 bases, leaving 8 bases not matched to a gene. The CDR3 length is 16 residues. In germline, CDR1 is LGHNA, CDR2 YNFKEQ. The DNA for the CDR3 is TGTGCCAGCAGCCAAGACCCGACAGGGGTCGGATCACCCCTCCACTTT. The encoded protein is CASSQDPTGVGSPLHF.

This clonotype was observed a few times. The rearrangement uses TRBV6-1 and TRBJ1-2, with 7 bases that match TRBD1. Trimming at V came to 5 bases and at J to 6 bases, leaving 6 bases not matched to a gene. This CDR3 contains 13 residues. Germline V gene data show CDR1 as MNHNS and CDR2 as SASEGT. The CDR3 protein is CASSRQGRNGYTF. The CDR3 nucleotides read TGTGCCAGCAGTCGACAGGGACGAAATGGCTACACCTTC.

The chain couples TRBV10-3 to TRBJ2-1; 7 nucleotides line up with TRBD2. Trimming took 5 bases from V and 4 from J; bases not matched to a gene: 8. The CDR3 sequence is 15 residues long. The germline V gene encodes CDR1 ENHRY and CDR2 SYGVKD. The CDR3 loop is CAISPRGGGYNEQFF. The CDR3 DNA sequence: TGTGCCATCAGTCCTCGTGGCGGGGGTTACAATGAGCAGTTCTTC.

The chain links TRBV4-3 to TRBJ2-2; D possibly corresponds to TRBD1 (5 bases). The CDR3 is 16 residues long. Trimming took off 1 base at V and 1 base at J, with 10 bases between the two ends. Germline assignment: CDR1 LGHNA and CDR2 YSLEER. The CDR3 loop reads CASSQVVQGNTGELFF. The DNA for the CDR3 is TGCGCCAGCAGCCAAGTTGTCCAGGGGAACACCGGGGAGCTGTTTTTT.

CDR3 DNA sequence: TGTGCCAGCCGCGAACCACAACCGGGACAGGGGACTAATTCACCCCTCCACTTT. It yields the protein CASREPQPGQGTNSPLHF. The V gene is TRBV2, the J gene TRBJ1-6; 10 bases line up with TRBD1. Germline V gene lookup returns CDR1 SNHLY and CDR2 FYNNEI. The CDR3 length is 18 residues. Unmatched junction bases numbered 16, after V lost 8 bases and J lost 6 bases.

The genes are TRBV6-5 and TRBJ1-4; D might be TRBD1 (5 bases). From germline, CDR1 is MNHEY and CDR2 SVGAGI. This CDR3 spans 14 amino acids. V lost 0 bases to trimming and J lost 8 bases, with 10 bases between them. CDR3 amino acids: CASSYSGAQEKLFF. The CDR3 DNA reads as TGTGCCAGCAGTTACTCTGGGGCCCAGGAAAAACTGTTTTTT.

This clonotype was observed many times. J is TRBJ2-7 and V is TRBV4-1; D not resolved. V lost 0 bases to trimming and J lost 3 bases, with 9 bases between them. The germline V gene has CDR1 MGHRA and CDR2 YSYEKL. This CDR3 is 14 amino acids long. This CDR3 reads CASSQDPGVYEQYF. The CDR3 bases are TGCGCCAGCAGCCAAGATCCGGGCGTCTACGAGCAGTACTTC.

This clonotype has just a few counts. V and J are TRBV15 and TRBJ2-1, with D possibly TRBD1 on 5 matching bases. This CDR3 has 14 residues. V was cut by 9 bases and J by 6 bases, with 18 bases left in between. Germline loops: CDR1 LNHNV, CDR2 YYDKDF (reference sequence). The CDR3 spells CATREWTTLNEQFF. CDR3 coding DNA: TGTGCCACACGAGAATGGACAACACTCAATGAGCAGTTCTTC. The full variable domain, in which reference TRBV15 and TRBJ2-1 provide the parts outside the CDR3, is DAMVIQNPRYQVTQFGKPVTLSCSQTLNHNVMYWYQQKSSQAPKLLFHYYDKDFNNEADTPDNFQSRRPNTSFCFLDIRSPGLGDTAMYLCATREWTTLNEQFFGPGTRLTVL.

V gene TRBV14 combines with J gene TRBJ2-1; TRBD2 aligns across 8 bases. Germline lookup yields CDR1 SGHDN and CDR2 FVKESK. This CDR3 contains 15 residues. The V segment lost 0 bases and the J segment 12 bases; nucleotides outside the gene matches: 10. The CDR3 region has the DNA TGTGCCAGCAGCCAAGAAGGTAGCGGGGCCGAAGCGCAGTTCTTC. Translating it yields CASSQEGSGAEAQFF.

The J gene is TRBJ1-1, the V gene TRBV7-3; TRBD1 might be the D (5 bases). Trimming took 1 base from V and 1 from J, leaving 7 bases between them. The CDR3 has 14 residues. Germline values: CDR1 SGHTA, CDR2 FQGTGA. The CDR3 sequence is CASSLNGQNTEAFF. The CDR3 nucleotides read TGTGCCAGCAGCTTAAACGGACAGAACACTGAAGCTTTCTTT.

CDR3 sequence (DNA): TGTGCCACGTCCGGACAGGGTGTGGGTGAAAAACTGTTTTTT. As protein: CATSGQGVGEKLFF. The chain links TRBV24-1 to TRBJ1-4; the match to TRBD1 covers 8 bases. This CDR3 contains 14 residues. The germline V gene has CDR1 KGHDR and CDR2 SFDVKD. J lost 7 bases, V lost 10 bases, and 10 bases had no gene match.

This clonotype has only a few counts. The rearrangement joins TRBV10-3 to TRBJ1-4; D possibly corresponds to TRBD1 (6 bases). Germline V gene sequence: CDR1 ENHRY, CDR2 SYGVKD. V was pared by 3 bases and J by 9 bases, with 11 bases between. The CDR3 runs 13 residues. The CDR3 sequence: CAISDRGGKKLFF. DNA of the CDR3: TGTGCCATCAGTGACAGGGGAGGAAAAAAACTGTTTTTT.

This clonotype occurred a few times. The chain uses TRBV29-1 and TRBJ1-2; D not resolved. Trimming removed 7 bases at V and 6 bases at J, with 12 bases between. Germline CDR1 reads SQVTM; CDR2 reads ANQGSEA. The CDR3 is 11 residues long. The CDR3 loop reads CSALMSHGYTF. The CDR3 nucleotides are TGCAGCGCCTTAATGAGCCATGGCTACACCTTC.

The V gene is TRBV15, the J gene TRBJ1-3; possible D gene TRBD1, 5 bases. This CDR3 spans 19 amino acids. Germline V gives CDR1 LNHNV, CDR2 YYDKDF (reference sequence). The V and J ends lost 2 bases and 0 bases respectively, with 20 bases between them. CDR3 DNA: TGTGCCACCAGCAGAACCAGGGAGCCCGAATACTTCTCTGGAAACACCATATATTTT. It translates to CATSRTREPEYFSGNTIYF.

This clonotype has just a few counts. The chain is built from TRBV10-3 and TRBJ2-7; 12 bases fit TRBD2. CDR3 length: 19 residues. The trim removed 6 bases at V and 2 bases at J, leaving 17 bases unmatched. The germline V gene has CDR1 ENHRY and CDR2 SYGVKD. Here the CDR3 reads CAIRATGGLAGKHAYEQYF. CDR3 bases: TGTGCCATCAGGGCCACAGGAGGACTAGCGGGAAAGCACGCCTACGAGCAGTACTTC.

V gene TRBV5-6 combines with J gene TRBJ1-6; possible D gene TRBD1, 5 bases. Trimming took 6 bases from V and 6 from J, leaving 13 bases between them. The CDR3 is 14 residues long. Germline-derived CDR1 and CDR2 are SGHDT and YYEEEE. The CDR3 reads CASNPGTVNSPLHF. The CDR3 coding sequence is TGTGCCAGCAACCCTGGGACGGTTAATTCACCCCTCCACTTT.

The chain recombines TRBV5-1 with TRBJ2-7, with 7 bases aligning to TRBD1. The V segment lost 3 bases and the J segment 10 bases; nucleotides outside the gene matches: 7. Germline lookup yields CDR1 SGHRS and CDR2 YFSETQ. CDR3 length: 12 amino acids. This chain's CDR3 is CASSSGQALQYF. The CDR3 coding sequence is TGCGCCAGCAGCTCCGGACAGGCCTTACAGTACTTC. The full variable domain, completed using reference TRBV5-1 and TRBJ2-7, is KAGVTQTPRYLIKTRGQQVTLSCSPISGHRSVSWYQQTPGQGLQFLFEYFSETQRNKGNFPGRFSGRQFSNSRSEMNVSTLELGDSALYLCASSSGQALQYFGPGTRLTVT.